This TCR beta chain came from a study of blood T cell repertoires in COVID-19 (dated by TCRdb to about 2020). Broadly, across the study: Samples from collaborators originated in the United States, Italy and Spain and spanned both the acute and convalescent phases of COVID-19. The prospective study material was composed of cDNA or gDNA derived from T cells, B-cell-depleted T cells, or PBMCs. Deeply sampled blood TCRbeta repertoires from subjects exposed to, actively infected with, or recovered from COVID-19 were included in the dataset. A freely available public database, intended as a resource for researchers studying the immune response to SARS-CoV-2, is where the repertoires were released. Samples were obtained from the ongoing ImmuneRACE study (first 160 participants) and from 1,254 subjects provided by 6 global collaborators. Nearly every sample came with metadata listing a de-identified subject ID, COVID-19 status, age in years and sex. Where HLA class I and class II types were available, the types were taken from metadata supplied by the sample provider, not from assay-based typing.

Whole blood was collected in K2EDTA tubes by collaborating institutions according to the institutions' own protocols. For TCRbeta analysis, collaborators shipped samples in one of three forms: frozen whole blood, isolated PBMCs, or DNA extracted from either of those sample types. Notes on this clone: The antigen it recognizes is unknown. Nothing much larger sits one base from this clone, and base qualities are not available.

Looking up the germline V gene yields CDR1 MNHEY and CDR2 SVGAGI. CDR3 length: 13 amino acids, cysteine to phenylalanine. Only the CDR3 DNA stays, 39 bases, in frame from base 1. V loses 4 bases, J loses 5 bases, and the germline ends lie 9 bases apart. TCRbeta CDR3 regions were amplified from genomic DNA by means of the immunoSEQ Assay, a bias-controlled multiplex PCR. On the study's bioinformatics: Within the assay, amplification of reference gene primers was used to estimate how many nucleated cells each sample contained. Sequence reads were collapsed and filtered to measure the absolute abundance of every unique TCRbeta CDR3 rearrangement. Productive Simpson clonality was computed per sample as the square root of Simpson's diversity index over productive rearrangements. The clones in this table, taken by TCRdb from immuneACCESS, are in-frame only. Not every clone is retained; where verified, under half of the shortfall comes from an unresolved V gene, and the cause of the rest is unknown. The V and J calls and the clone size are those of that table, but D and trimming were determined from the DNA. Recorded for this sample are more than 85,000 clones; under 90% of them occurred a single time. Clones ranked in the top ten supply about 7% of the sample.

Paper-wide results and their limitations: Clinical and demographic metadata were provided uncurated, with the amount varying by source and participant.

Sequenced input: peripheral blood. The chain is made from TRBV6-5 and TRBJ1-5, with the identity of the D gene unclear. The TCR originated in a woman aged 50 to 60 with acute or convalescent COVID-19. The sequence in DNA is TGTGCCAGCAGTTCGGTTTTCGATCAGCCCCAGCATTTT. Its translation is CASSSVFDQPQHF.